This passage covers 7 T cell receptor beta chains from one sample sequenced in a study of cytomegalovirus exposure and HLA in healthy donors. With 60 Vbeta and 13 Jbeta primers, the PCR was carried out. Clones were sequenced by immunoSEQ multiplex PCR, and TCRdb holds only the in-frame ones, with some missing. Here the sample spans 180,000 or so clones, roughly 72% being singletons. The sequencing sample was made of PBMCs. The source is a woman aged 25 to 39 in good health and CMV-seropositive.

Regarding this clone: Other DNA sequences within the sample encode an identical CDR3. V is TRBV2 and J is TRBJ2-1; 12 nucleotides agree with TRBD1. This CDR3 is built from 14 residues. V lost 6 bases, J lost 4 bases, and 1 base stayed unmatched. Germline CDR1 is SNHLY and CDR2 is FYNNEI. The CDR3 nucleotides read TGTGCCAGCAGGGGACAGGGGGCTTACAATGAGCAGTTCTTC. This gives the protein CASRGQGAYNEQFF. The full variable domain, with the rest looked up from reference TRBV2 and TRBJ2-1, is EPEVTQTPSHQVTQMGQEVILRCVPISNHLYFYWYRQILGQKVEFLVSFYNNEISEKSEIFDDQFSVERPDGSNFTLKIRSTKLEDSAMYFCASRGQGAYNEQFFGPGTRLTVL.

This clone turned up a few times. The chain recombines TRBV10-3 with TRBJ1-2, with D tentatively TRBD1 (5 bases). The CDR3 has 15 residues. In germline, CDR1 is ENHRY, CDR2 SYGVKD. V dropped 5 bases and J dropped 2 bases, with 15 bases sitting between them. This chain's CDR3 is CAISPYQGANYGYTF. The CDR3 bases are TGTGCCATCAGTCCTTACCAAGGGGCGAACTATGGCTACACCTTC.

Points on this clone: At one end the junction does not follow the germline gene, possibly because of a read error. CDR3 loop: CASSNRDRVKLWSYTF. DNA for the CDR3: TGTGCCAGCAGTAATCGGGACAGAGTTAAACTATGGAGCTACACCTTC. The gene calls are TRBV10-3 and TRBJ1-2; TRBD1 matches 7 bases. CDR3 length: 16 amino acids. The germline CDR1 and CDR2 sequences are ENHRY and SYGVKD.

The V gene is TRBV10-3, the J gene TRBJ1-1; 12 bases map to TRBD1. The CDR3 contains 15 residues. From germline, CDR1 is ENHRY and CDR2 SYGVKD. Trimming removed 6 bases from V and 1 base from J; junction bases left unmatched: 3. CDR3: CAIRGQGATNTEAFF. CDR3 nucleotide sequence: TGTGCCATCAGGGGACAGGGGGCTACGAACACTGAAGCTTTCTTT.

In this sample, this clone turned up a few times. The chain uses TRBV5-1 and TRBJ2-1; D is ambiguous. V lost 3 bases and J 7 bases, leaving 11 bases between the germline ends. There are 13 residues in the CDR3. Germline V gene lookup returns CDR1 SGHRS and CDR2 YFSETQ. CDR3 sequence reads: CASSSPGFNEQFF. In nucleotides, the CDR3 is TGCGCCAGCAGCTCCCCCGGGTTTAATGAGCAGTTCTTC.

This sequence joins TRBV5-1 and TRBJ2-1, with 14 bases aligning to TRBD2. Germline CDR1 reads SGHRS; CDR2 reads YFSETQ. There are 16 residues in the CDR3. The J segment lost 8 bases and the V segment lost 1 base, leaving 5 bases of the junction unmatched. CDR3 region: CASSLTGTSGSYEQFF. CDR3 nucleotides: TGCGCCAGCAGCTTGACCGGGACTAGCGGGAGCTATGAGCAGTTCTTC.

A remark on this clone: The germline gene is not matched at one end of the junction; a read error may be the cause. The genes are TRBV28 and TRBJ1-2; 10 nucleotides align to TRBD1. Looked up from germline, CDR1 is MDHEN and CDR2 is SYDVKM. This CDR3 comprises 14 residues. In DNA, the CDR3 is TGTGCCAACAGTTCTGGACAGGGGGACTATGGCTACACCTTC. Protein sequence: CANSSGQGDYGYTF.